This T cell receptor beta chain was found in a study of post-analysis software for immune sequencing data. Background on the study: Recorded disease courses covered relapsing-remitting, secondary progressive and progressive-relapsing multiple sclerosis. Some patients had no subtype annotation. Study-wide points: TRBV5-6, TRBV5-1 and TRBV20-1 were among a handful of TRBV segments more frequent in patients than controls. Significantly lower normalized Chao1 diversity was found in patients with multiple sclerosis relative to controls. By F measure, samples from a shared preparation batch strongly co-clustered.

Unique molecular identifiers featured in each of the TCR beta cDNA libraries. The source material, about 0.85 to 11 million T cells, gave rise to about 520,000 cDNA molecules. TCRdb reprocessed the PCR reads via MiXCR and lists one record per CDR3 protein. Of almost 700,000 distinct CDR3 sequences listed, approximately 59% are singletons. Regarding this clonotype: No antigen is known for it.

Germline CDR1 reads SGHRS; CDR2 reads YFSETQ. V shed 1 base and J shed 0 bases, with 10 bases lying between them. The CDR3 covers 15 residues. Sequences were obtained from blood. This sequence joins TRBV5-1 and TRBJ2-5; D is undetermined. The TCR sequence derives from a girl aged 2-10 years with multiple sclerosis. CDR3 amino acids: CASSLRWGYQETQYF. CDR3 bases: TGCGCCAGCAGCTTGCGCTGGGGATACCAAGAGACCCAGTACTTC.